Shown below are 31 T cell receptor beta chains from a single sample sequenced in a study of response to subunit inactivated influenza vaccine. TCRdb processed the RT-PCR reads anew with MiXCR; each CDR3 protein has one entry. The sample has 650,000 or so distinct CDR3 sequences; 12% to 15% are singletons. Source: PBMCs from blood, taken about 14 days before vaccination. The source is a man aged 50-59 years who received an inactivated influenza vaccine.

This clonotype was observed at least ten times. The chain uses TRBV12-3 or TRBV12-4 and TRBJ2-5, with D tentatively TRBD2 (5 bases). This CDR3 comprises 14 residues. Trimming took off 4 bases at V and 3 bases at J, with 12 bases between the two ends. In DNA form, the CDR3 reads TGTGCCAGCAGTTCTCAGTGGACTGAAGAGACCCAGTACTTC. It yields the protein CASSSQWTEETQYF.

The genes are TRBV29-1 and TRBJ2-1; 13 bases are a match to TRBD2. The CDR3 totals 15 residues. Germline CDR1 and CDR2: SQVTM and ANQGSEA. V lost 1 base to trimming and J lost 10 bases; unmatched junction nucleotides: 7. CDR3: CSVEAGTSGMVEQFF. For the CDR3, the DNA is TGCAGCGTTGAAGCCGGGACTAGCGGGATGGTCGAGCAGTTCTTC.

This clonotype has at least ten counts. The chain carries TRBV6-5 and TRBJ2-7; 8 bases fit TRBD1. CDR1 MNHEY and CDR2 SVGAGI come from the germline V gene. This CDR3 has 16 amino acids. The V segment lost 4 bases and the J segment 3 bases; nucleotides outside the gene matches: 11. CDR3 sequence (DNA): TGTGCCAGCAGTTCTCCTCCTGGACAGGGAGTCTACGAGCAGTACTTC. As protein: CASSSPPGQGVYEQYF.

There are a few counts of this clonotype. The rearrangement uses TRBV12-3 or TRBV12-4 and TRBJ2-3, with D unresolved. V was clipped by 3 bases and J by 4 bases, with 11 bases between them. The CDR3 consists of 14 residues. CDR3 bases: TGTGCCAGCAGTTTCATCGGCAGTCCAGATACGCAGTATTTT. Amino acids: CASSFIGSPDTQYF.

This clonotype was detected only a few times. The V and J genes are TRBV5-1 and TRBJ2-1, with 9 bases matching TRBD1. CDR3 size: 15 residues. The germline gives CDR1 SGHRS, CDR2 YFSETQ. V gave up 5 bases and J gave up 4 bases; unmatched junction bases: 7. The CDR3 reads CASRETGGAYNEQFF. The CDR3 DNA sequence: TGCGCCAGCAGGGAAACAGGGGGCGCTTACAATGAGCAGTTCTTC.

This clonotype was detected a few times. CDR3 nucleotides: TGTGCCAGCAGTTACGAGCAGGGTGGGCAGTATTTT. As protein: CASSYEQGGQYF. The chain carries TRBV6-6 and TRBJ2-3, with D perhaps matching TRBD1 (5 bases). Germline CDR1 is MNHNY and CDR2 is SVGAGI (reference sequence). V was trimmed by 2 bases and J by 11 bases, leaving 11 bases between them. The CDR3 loop spans 12 amino acids.

This clonotype was counted only a few times. The rearrangement joins TRBV27 to TRBJ2-7, with no clear D. Germline-derived CDR1 and CDR2 are MNHEY and SMNVEV (reference sequence). The germline V and J ends were trimmed by 3 bases and 7 bases, with 22 bases remaining between them. The CDR3 spans 16 residues. CDR3 sequence reads: CASSLSKTIFPAEQYF. CDR3 nucleotides: TGTGCCAGCAGTTTGAGTAAGACAATTTTCCCGGCGGAGCAGTACTTC.

The chain links TRBV5-1 to TRBJ1-1, with D possibly TRBD1 on 6 matching bases. The CDR3 covers 14 residues. The germline CDR1 and CDR2 sequences are SGHRS and YFSETQ. Trimming pared 4 bases from V and 8 bases from J, leaving 18 bases between. CDR3 in DNA: TGCGCCAGCAGCCAGACGATCGGGACACCCGAAGCTTTCTTT. This codes for CASSQTIGTPEAFF. The complete variable domain, with remaining parts taken from reference TRBV5-1 and TRBJ1-1, reads KAGVTQTPRYLIKTRGQQVTLSCSPISGHRSVSWYQQTPGQGLQFLFEYFSETQRNKGNFPGRFSGRQFSNSRSEMNVSTLELGDSALYLCASSQTIGTPEAFFGQGTRLTVV.

The V call is TRBV6-1, the J call TRBJ1-2; D is possibly TRBD1 (5 bases). Trimming stripped 5 bases from V and 4 bases from J, with 11 bases between. The germline CDR1 and CDR2 sequences are MNHNS and SASEGT. This CDR3 spans 13 amino acids. The CDR3 is CASSQQGPYGYTF. The CDR3 DNA sequence: TGTGCCAGCAGTCAGCAGGGCCCCTATGGCTACACCTTC.

In this sample, this clonotype turned up a few times. The chain carries TRBV27 and TRBJ2-1; 9 bases fit TRBD2. This CDR3 has 14 amino acids. The V segment lost 5 bases and the J segment 10 bases; nucleotides outside the gene matches: 9. Per germline, CDR1 MNHEY and CDR2 SMNVEV (reference sequence). CDR3 coding DNA: TGTGCCAGCAGTACCTCCCCGCGGGGGGGGGAGCAGTTCTTC. This gives the protein CASSTSPRGGEQFF.

This clonotype was detected only a few times. The chain couples TRBV10-3 to TRBJ2-1, with TRBD2 identical over 10 bases. The junction had 1 base not matched to a gene; V was cut back by 2 bases and J by 12 bases. Germline assignment: CDR1 ENHRY and CDR2 SYGVKD. The CDR3 contains 12 residues. The CDR3 region is CAISESGGAQFF. CDR3 nucleotide sequence: TGTGCCATCAGTGAGAGCGGGGGGGCGCAGTTCTTC.

This clonotype has just a few counts. J is TRBJ2-7 and V is TRBV30; TRBD2 aligns across 13 bases. From germline, CDR1 is GTSNPN and CDR2 SVGIG (reference sequence). CDR3 length: 14 residues. The V and J ends lost 2 bases and 3 bases, in that order; junction bases with no gene match: 1. In DNA, the CDR3 is TGTGCCTGGAGTCGACTAGCGGGAGGCTACGAGCAGTACTTC. Translated, it gives CAWSRLAGGYEQYF.

This clonotype was counted at least ten times. The V call is TRBV6-2 or TRBV6-3, the J call TRBJ1-1, with D unresolved. This CDR3 comprises 14 residues. Looked up from germline, CDR1 is MNHEY and CDR2 is SVGEGT. Trimming took 2 bases from V and 0 from J, leaving 7 bases between them. CDR3 DNA sequence: TGTGCCAGCAGTTACGCATTCATGAACACTGAAGCTTTCTTT. This sequence encodes CASSYAFMNTEAFF.

This clonotype was observed a handful of times. The genes are TRBV20-1 and TRBJ2-7; 9 bases match TRBD1. This CDR3 region has 14 residues. Germline lookup yields CDR1 DFQATT and CDR2 SNEGSKA (reference sequence). The trim removed 4 bases at V and 0 bases at J, leaving 4 bases unmatched. The CDR3 sequence is CSATGQGNSYEQYF. The CDR3 nucleotides read TGCAGTGCTACCGGACAGGGGAACTCCTACGAGCAGTACTTC.

This clonotype was detected only a few times. This chain connects TRBV7-9 to TRBJ1-2; 11 bases match TRBD1. Trimming removed 0 bases from V and 4 bases from J; junction bases left unmatched: 4. This CDR3 contains 16 residues. Germline CDR1 is SEHNR and CDR2 is FQNEAQ (reference sequence). CDR3 sequence reads: CASSLALGQGGYGYTF. As DNA, the CDR3 is TGTGCCAGCAGCTTAGCCCTGGGACAGGGGGGCTATGGCTACACCTTC.

The CDR3 region is CASSPILAGGIRGNEQFF. Written as DNA, the CDR3 is TGTGCCAGCAGCCCTATCCTAGCGGGAGGGATTCGTGGCAATGAGCAGTTCTTC. The gene calls are TRBV4-2 and TRBJ2-1; 12 bases are a match to TRBD2. The germline V gene encodes CDR1 LGHNA and CDR2 YNFKEQ. Trimming at V came to 4 bases and at J to 6 bases, leaving 13 bases not matched to a gene. The CDR3 is 18 amino acids.

This clonotype was picked up a small number of times. The J gene is TRBJ1-4, the V gene TRBV9, with a possible D match to TRBD1 (6 bases). This CDR3 contains 15 residues. The germline gives CDR1 SGDLS, CDR2 YYNGEE. The V end lost 0 bases, the J end lost 6 bases, and 12 bases lay between the germline ends. The CDR3 DNA reads as TGTGCCAGCAGCGTAGTTGGACAGCGCGATGAAAAACTGTTTTTT. This translates into CASSVVGQRDEKLFF.

This clonotype appeared a few times. The chain combines TRBV12-3 or TRBV12-4 with TRBJ2-2; 9 bases are shared with TRBD1. CDR3 size: 15 residues. V trimming: 5 bases; J trimming: 4 bases; junction bases outside the gene matches: 5. In DNA form, the CDR3 reads TGTGCCAGCAGTAACAGACAGGGGGTCACCGGGGAGCTGTTTTTT. Encoded protein: CASSNRQGVTGELFF.

The CDR3: CAISDTGLGYEQYF. The CDR3 DNA reads as TGTGCCATCAGTGACACGGGGTTGGGCTACGAGCAGTACTTC. This chain links TRBV10-3 with TRBJ2-7, with a tentative D call TRBD2 (5 bases). Looked up from germline, CDR1 is ENHRY and CDR2 is SYGVKD. Trimming pared 3 bases from V and 3 bases from J, leaving 12 bases between. The CDR3 has 14 amino acids.

In its sample, this clonotype was seen a few times. The rearrangement joins TRBV7-9 to TRBJ2-3; 7 positions agree with TRBD1. The trim removed 3 bases at V and 2 bases at J, leaving 8 bases unmatched. The CDR3 spans 16 residues. Germline CDR1 is SEHNR and CDR2 is FQNEAQ (reference sequence). CDR3 DNA: TGTGCCAGCAGCTTCCTACGTGAGGGGGCCACAGATACGCAGTATTTT. Its translation is CASSFLREGATDTQYF. The full variable domain, in which reference TRBV7-9 and TRBJ2-3 provide the parts outside the CDR3, is DTGVSQNPRHKITKRGQNVTFRCDPISEHNRLYWYRQTLGQGPEFLTYFQNEAQLEKSRLLSDRFSAERPKGSFSTLEIQRTEQGDSAMYLCASSFLREGATDTQYFGPGTRLTVL.

The V call is TRBV10-3, the J call TRBJ2-5; possible D gene TRBD1, 6 bases. Germline V gene sequence: CDR1 ENHRY, CDR2 SYGVKD. With 6 bases removed from V and 1 base from J, the gap between germline ends came to 9 bases. CDR3 length equals 13 residues. The CDR3 DNA is TGTGCCATCAGGGAGGACAGCCAAGAGACCCAGTACTTC. Its protein product is CAIREDSQETQYF.

This sequence joins TRBV19 and TRBJ2-2; maybe TRBD1 (5 bases). CDR1 and CDR2 (germline): LNHDA, SQIVND (reference sequence). The CDR3 runs 14 residues. Trimming left V 7 bases short and J 7 bases short, with 16 bases between. Written as DNA, the CDR3 is TGTGCCAGTACCCTATGGGGCGTCGGCGGGGAGCTGTTTTTT. Residues: CASTLWGVGGELFF.

This clonotype appeared a few times. V is TRBV5-6 and J is TRBJ2-1, with TRBD2 as a possible D gene (6 bases). The CDR3 sequence is 16 residues long. Germline CDR1 SGHDT, CDR2 YYEEEE. V lost 1 base and J lost 2, with 13 bases in between. The DNA of the CDR3 is TGTGCCAGCAGCTTGCAGGGACTCAATACCTACAATGAGCAGTTCTTC. This codes for CASSLQGLNTYNEQFF.

This clonotype was recorded a few times. The chain carries TRBV4-3 and TRBJ2-5; 14 nucleotides match TRBD2. The CDR3 sequence is 18 residues long. The germline V gene encodes CDR1 LGHNA and CDR2 YSLEER. J lost 5 bases, V lost 0 bases, and 8 bases had no gene match. This CDR3 reads CASSQDLTSGRGLETQYF. The CDR3 bases are TGCGCCAGCAGCCAAGACTTGACTAGCGGGAGGGGACTGGAGACCCAGTACTTC.

The V and J genes are TRBV29-1 and TRBJ1-1; D unclear. Trimming shortened V by 2 bases and J by 11 bases, and 18 bases separated the two germline ends. CDR3 length equals 13 residues. Germline lookup yields CDR1 SQVTM and CDR2 ANQGSEA. CDR3 region: CSVESRPGNSAFF. The CDR3 DNA reads as TGCAGCGTTGAATCCAGACCTGGGAATTCGGCTTTCTTT.

This chain joins TRBV6-1 and TRBJ2-1; possibly TRBD1 for D (5 bases). The CDR3 length is 13 residues. Trimming cost V 8 bases and J 3 bases, with 11 bases left between them. CDR1 and CDR2 (germline): MNHNS, SASEGT. The CDR3: CASATEYYNEQFF. In nucleotides, the CDR3 is TGTGCCAGCGCGACAGAGTACTACAATGAGCAGTTCTTC.

This clonotype was observed a few times. The chain uses TRBV20-1 and TRBJ2-2; 8 bases map to TRBD2. J lost 2 bases, V lost 6 bases, and 11 bases had no gene match. The CDR3 covers 16 residues. Germline V lookup: CDR1 DFQATT, CDR2 SNEGSKA (reference sequence). The CDR3: CSARPHTSGNTGELFF. DNA for the CDR3: TGCAGTGCGAGGCCCCATACTAGCGGTAACACCGGGGAGCTGTTTTTT.

This sequence joins TRBV7-9 and TRBJ2-5; D may be TRBD1 (6 bases). Germline V gene data show CDR1 as SEHNR and CDR2 as FQNEAQ (reference sequence). The CDR3 extends over 17 amino acids. V was trimmed by 0 bases and J by 0 bases, leaving 14 bases between them. The CDR3 sequence is CASSLAGAFLYQETQYF. CDR3 sequence (DNA): TGTGCCAGCAGCTTAGCGGGGGCCTTTTTGTACCAAGAGACCCAGTACTTC.

The chain uses TRBV6-5 and TRBJ1-2; D ambiguous. From germline, CDR1 is MNHEY and CDR2 SVGAGI. V dropped 0 bases and J dropped 5 bases, with 10 bases sitting between them. The CDR3 loop spans 14 amino acids. The CDR3 is CASSYSKTSYGYTF. In DNA, the CDR3 is TGTGCCAGCAGTTACTCGAAAACAAGTTATGGCTACACCTTC.

In its sample, this clonotype was seen a few times. The rearrangement uses TRBV4-1 and TRBJ2-5, with D perhaps TRBD2 (6 bases). Germline lookup yields CDR1 MGHRA and CDR2 YSYEKL. V lost 0 bases, J lost 4 bases, and 15 bases lay in between. The CDR3 is 16 residues long. Here the CDR3 DNA reads TGCGCCAGCAGCCAAGATTACGCAGGGAGGTTAGAGACCCAGTACTTC. Encoded protein: CASSQDYAGRLETQYF.

The chain has TRBV28 and TRBJ1-2, with 11 bases fitting TRBD1. The CDR3 covers 17 residues. Germline V lookup: CDR1 MDHEN, CDR2 SYDVKM. V lost 6 bases, J lost 7 bases, and 16 bases stayed unmatched. The CDR3 sequence: CASRRTGTGGRQVGYTF. CDR3 nucleotides: TGTGCCAGCAGACGCACCGGGACAGGGGGTCGTCAAGTTGGCTACACCTTC.